These T cell receptor beta chains were read from a single sample in a study of blood T cell repertoires in COVID-19. Only in-frame clones appear in the TCRdb table, and some are missing; sequencing was by immunoSEQ multiplex PCR. The profile shows approximately 100,000 clones, nearly 90% of them singletons. Sequenced: peripheral blood. All receptors derive from a man between 65 and 80 years old with acute or convalescent COVID-19. Each CDR3 is given with its conserved first and last residue. The D gene is left open where the match is weak. The size entry is marked missing in some rows and otherwise reads once, few, many or a size class.

>-|TRBV19|TRBJ1-5|-
CASSRTGFSNQPQHF
TGTGCCAGTAGTCGTACAGGGTTTAGCAATCAGCCCCAGCATTTT
>-|TRBV11-2|TRBJ1-3|TRBD1
CASSSTPTGANTIYF
TGTGCCAGCAGCTCAACCCCTACAGGGGCAAACACCATATATTTT
>-|TRBV7-9|TRBJ2-5|-
CASRPPGEETQYF
TGTGCCAGCAGACCTCCAGGGGAAGAGACCCAGTACTTC
>once|TRBV28|TRBJ1-1|-
CASSLRGTEAFF
TGTGCCAGCAGTTTGCGGGGGACTGAAGCTTTCTTT
>once|TRBV3-1/TRBV3-2|TRBJ2-5|-
CASSQERQAAARETQYF
TGTGCCAGCAGCCAAGAGAGGCAGGCAGCGGCAAGAGAGACCCAGTACTTC
>-|TRBV6-2/TRBV6-3|TRBJ1-6|-
CASSYSGTANSPLHF
TGTGCCAGCAGTTACTCTGGTACAGCTAATTCACCCCTCCACTTT
>-|TRBV24-1|TRBJ1-1|-
CATRGDSMDAFF
TGTGCCACCAGAGGTGACAGTATGGACGCTTTCTTT
>-|TRBV19|TRBJ2-2|TRBD2
CASRPGLAGAGELFF
TGTGCCAGTAGACCAGGACTAGCGGGGGCCGGGGAGCTGTTTTTT
>-|TRBV9|TRBJ1-2|-
CASRAGSGYTF
TGTGCCAGCAGAGCCGGTTCTGGCTACACCTTC
>-|TRBV28|TRBJ1-6|-
CASSLPRGSPLHF
TGTGCCAGCAGTTTACCCAGGGGCTCACCCCTCCACTTT
>-|TRBV6-4|TRBJ1-3|-
CASSDPGTSSNSGNTIYF
TGTGCCAGCAGTGACCCCGGGACATCTTCCAACTCTGGAAACACCATATATTTT
>once|TRBV14|TRBJ2-5|TRBD2
CASSQALAGGETQYF
TGTGCCAGCAGCCAAGCACTAGCGGGGGGAGAGACCCAGTACTTC
>-|TRBV5-1|TRBJ2-2|TRBD2
CASRASGGNTGELFF
TGCGCCAGCAGAGCTAGCGGGGGGAACACCGGGGAGCTGTTTTTT
>-|TRBV29-1|TRBJ2-7|TRBD1
CSVVGQGNEQYF
TGCAGCGTTGTCGGACAGGGTAACGAGCAGTACTTC
>-|TRBV2|TRBJ1-5|TRBD1
CASSAGTGMGQPQHF
TGTGCCAGCAGTGCTGGGACAGGGATGGGTCAGCCCCAGCATTTT
>once|TRBV27|TRBJ1-1|-
CASGLAVGGTEAFF
TGTGCCAGCGGACTAGCAGTGGGGGGCACTGAAGCTTTCTTT
>-|TRBV12-3/TRBV12-4|TRBJ2-5|-
CASSFSGTETQYF
TGTGCCAGCAGTTTCTCCGGGACTGAGACCCAGTACTTC
>-|TRBV6-5|TRBJ2-2|-
CAITGHRGTGELFF
TGTGCCATCACCGGACATAGGGGCACCGGGGAGCTGTTTTTT